This T cell receptor (beta chain) originates from a study of T cell responses to AZD1222 COVID-19 vaccine. Regarding the study as a whole: Seropositive status at baseline applied to only six AZD1222 recipients. It was only after the peak T cell response that any repertoires were sampled. The donors showed a predominance of white British ancestry and of females, with possible underestimation of clonal diversity.

Regarding this clone: Its antigen is undetermined.

V lost 5 bases to trimming and J lost 6 bases, with 17 bases between them. The V gene's germline CDR1 is SGHTA and CDR2 FQGNSA. CDR3 length equals 14 residues. TCRdb's table, derived via immunoSEQ multiplex PCR, lists solely in-frame clones and lacks some. There are about 67,000 clones in the sample; around four fifths occur only once, and over 20% lies in the top ten. The sequence came from an adult in good health. Sequenced here: peripheral blood, sampled on day 0 of AZD1222 vaccination. The chain has TRBV7-2 and TRBJ2-7; the D gene is possibly TRBD1 (5 bases). CDR3 coding DNA: TGTGCCAGCAGCATAGAGGCCAGGGCTTCCGAGCAGTACTTC. Its protein is CASSIEARASEQYF.